The rows below give T cell receptor beta chains drawn from one sample of a study of blood T cell repertoires in COVID-19. TCRdb's copy holds only in-frame clones and misses some; the assay was immunoSEQ multiplex PCR. The sample lists approximately 440,000 clones, 88% occurring once. What was sequenced was peripheral blood. All receptors come from a woman between 45 and 65 years old with COVID-19, enrolled during active disease. Both conserved end residues are part of each CDR3. A D gene is named only where the DNA matches it firmly.

d_call v_call cdr3_aa
NA TRBV5-1 CASSFSFTYEQYF
NA TRBV19 CASSQGRSSGNTIYF
TRBD1 TRBV6-5 CASGRGLGEQYF
NA TRBV6-6 CASSDRETQDTQYF
TRBD1 TRBV18 CASSRETGEGTEAFF
TRBD1 TRBV2 CASIRQGLRAGELFF
NA TRBV5-1 CASSLVGRELEAFF
NA TRBV5-1 CASSKGTSGDTQYF
NA TRBV5-5 CASSLVGVGLDPNGYTF
NA TRBV2 CASGQQDIQYF
TRBD1 TRBV13 CASSPQGAEAFF
NA TRBV9 CASSVAGGIPNREKLFF
NA TRBV3-1/TRBV3-2 CASSPGSLAAFF
NA TRBV5-1 CASSLAKGDSYGYTF
NA TRBV12-3/TRBV12-4 CASRFLGQPQHF
TRBD1 TRBV7-8 CASSSPLGGRTGELFF
NA TRBV7-7 CASSSGVNTGELFF
NA TRBV5-1 CASSLGKPTLGGFMNTEAFF
TRBD1 TRBV2 CASRRQGIETQHF
NA TRBV2 CASTWTETEAFF
TRBD2 TRBV5-4 CASSPGLAGADTQYF
TRBD1 TRBV7-9 CASSGRQGLHYGYTF
NA TRBV2 CASGGEGDTQYF
NA TRBV6-6 CASGPAGSGRYQETQYF
TRBD1 TRBV28 CASRGGGSEAFF
NA TRBV6-5 CASSYSPVPRGTEAFF
NA TRBV7-8 CASSLDRVDEQYF
NA TRBV5-1 CASSNQGQISHNEQFF
TRBD2 TRBV28 CASSAPGSGGTDTQYF
TRBD2 TRBV9 CASSVGARGVSTDTQYF
NA TRBV28 CASSPPPPGHRGSSPLHF
NA TRBV6-5 CASTSKWGENIQYF
TRBD1 TRBV7-2 CASSPLQGMSPYYGYTF
NA TRBV19 CASGNQGAFEQYF
NA TRBV5-3 CARIWGHALGRAMDYTF
NA TRBV23-1 CASNLEQRLFF
TRBD1 TRBV6-5 CASRHELGQGDGYTF
NA TRBV7-3 CASSFSPAGELFF
NA TRBV2 CASSAGGGYTDTQYF
TRBD2 TRBV24-1 CATVGTSSHEQFF
NA TRBV4-1 CASSQVISSLYEQYF
NA TRBV10-1 CASKGVPLHF
TRBD2 TRBV7-9 CASSLLQGGMDTQYF
NA TRBV19 CASSEWGVDEQFF
NA TRBV5-1 CASSPEGSLSSYNEQFF
NA TRBV5-1 CASSGGDFQETQYF
NA TRBV6-5 CASSRESGEQYF
NA TRBV9 CASSVQTVNTEAFF
TRBD1 TRBV24-1 CATSDPPGQGAGELFF
TRBD2 TRBV6-5 CASSYGLAGTYEQYF
NA TRBV10-3 CAISEPQGYGYTF
TRBD1 TRBV12-3/TRBV12-4 CASSLQGGRYF
NA TRBV4-1 CASSQPTRLSEQYF
NA TRBV4-1 CASSQVATYGYTF